This entry concerns a single T cell receptor (beta chain). The antigen remains unidentified. 60 Vbeta and 13 Jbeta primers were used in PCR. Profiled with immunoSEQ multiplex PCR; TCRdb holds only in-frame clones, not every one. The sample shows under 200,000 clones, roughly 79% of them seen only once. This entry is derived from a study of cytomegalovirus exposure and HLA in healthy donors. General study points: Within an earlier analysis, most TCR beta V segments proved productive either about 90% or about 30% of the time. In a later analysis, TCR beta V- and J-gene trimming showed a link to a missense DCLRE1C variant. Among CMV-associated TCR beta chains, most appeared HLA-restricted in a later analysis.

V lost 1 base and J 5 bases, leaving 5 bases between the germline ends. The CDR3 has 12 amino acids. Germline loops: CDR1 SEHNR, CDR2 FQNEAQ (reference sequence). This receptor was taken from a woman aged 30 to 39 in good health and CMV-seropositive. Sequenced material: PBMCs. V usage is TRBV7-9 and J usage is TRBJ2-5; D gene uncertain. The CDR3 protein is CASSLVRETQYF. In DNA form, the CDR3 reads TGTGCCAGCAGCTTAGTGAGGGAGACCCAGTACTTC. The full variable domain, with the rest looked up from reference TRBV7-9 and TRBJ2-5, is DTGVSQNPRHKITKRGQNVTFRCDPISEHNRLYWYRQTLGQGPEFLTYFQNEAQLEKSRLLSDRFSAERPKGSFSTLEIQRTEQGDSAMYLCASSLVRETQYFGPGTRLLVL.